One sample yielded the 14 T cell receptor beta chains listed below, sequenced in a study of T-cell memory formation after mild COVID-19. TCRdb redid the calling of the 5' RACE reads with MiXCR, one entry per CDR3 protein. This table holds a few hundred thousand distinct CDR3 sequences, 20% to 25% found once. Sequencing was done on a sample of PBMCs or a T cell subset sorted from them (not recorded which). The receptors here all came from a young man who had mild COVID-19 (a few samples of this study predate the infection). Cell type and time point are not known.

This clonotype occurred many times. The chain employs TRBV12-3 or TRBV12-4 and TRBJ2-5, with D perhaps being TRBD1 or TRBD2 (5 bases each). Trimming left V 7 bases short and J 3 bases short, with 12 bases between. CDR3 length: 13 amino acids. CDR3: CASIPGAEETQYF. The CDR3 nucleotides are TGTGCCAGCATACCCGGGGCCGAAGAGACCCAGTACTTC.

The chain is built from TRBV4-1 and TRBJ2-1; 11 bases fit TRBD2. Germline trimming cut 5 bases from V and 1 base from J; bases unmatched to any gene: 7. Germline V gives CDR1 MGHRA, CDR2 YSYEKL. This CDR3 contains 17 residues. DNA for the CDR3: TGCGCCAGCAGCGCTCGACTAGCGGGGCCGTCCTACAATGAGCAGTTCTTC. Translated, it gives CASSARLAGPSYNEQFF.

This chain uses TRBV4-3 with TRBJ1-2; D not certain. The CDR3 totals 15 residues. The V gene's germline CDR1 is LGHNA and CDR2 YSLEER. V was trimmed by 0 bases and J by 5 bases, leaving 13 bases between them. The CDR3 reads CASSQEVTGKYGYTF. DNA for the CDR3: TGCGCCAGCAGCCAAGAGGTAACCGGGAAATATGGCTACACCTTC.

The chain combines TRBV4-1 with TRBJ2-7; TRBD1 or TRBD2 may be the D gene (5 bases each). This CDR3 region has 15 residues. Germline CDR1 reads MGHRA; CDR2 reads YSYEKL. V was clipped by 1 base and J by 2 bases, with 12 bases between them. The CDR3 is CASSQVEEGTYEQYF. In nucleotides, the CDR3 is TGCGCCAGCAGCCAAGTGGAAGAGGGGACCTACGAGCAGTACTTC.

The rearrangement joins TRBV15 to TRBJ2-5; the D gene is possibly TRBD1 (6 bases). Germline CDR1 and CDR2: LNHNV and YYDKDF (reference sequence). Trimming took 7 bases from V and 0 from J, leaving 15 bases between them. The CDR3 is 15 residues long. CDR3 coding DNA: TGTGCCACCAAAGGACAGCCAGCTAACCAAGAGACCCAGTACTTC. Amino acid sequence: CATKGQPANQETQYF.

This clonotype was detected only a few times. V is TRBV5-4 and J is TRBJ1-1; 7 nucleotides align to TRBD1. The CDR3 runs 14 residues. J lost 1 base, V lost 5 bases, and 5 bases had no gene match. Germline CDR1 reads SGHNT; CDR2 reads YYREEE (reference sequence). CDR3 residues: CASRTGTANTEAFF. The CDR3 DNA follows: TGTGCCAGCAGGACCGGGACAGCGAACACTGAAGCTTTCTTT.

V usage is TRBV4-2 and J usage is TRBJ2-5; 7 positions match TRBD2. Germline lookup yields CDR1 LGHNA and CDR2 YNFKEQ. Trimming removed 0 bases from V and 2 bases from J; junction bases left unmatched: 6. The CDR3 has 16 amino acids. This chain's CDR3 is CASSQDGMGGQETQYF. CDR3 bases: TGTGCCAGCAGCCAAGATGGGATGGGGGGGCAAGAGACCCAGTACTTC.

In this sample, this clonotype turned up a few times. The chain employs TRBV18 and TRBJ2-5, with D unresolved. Germline CDR1 KGHSH, CDR2 LQKENI. The CDR3 consists of 14 residues. V was cut by 2 bases and J by 1 base, with 8 bases left in between. The chain's CDR3 is CASSPGWIQETQYF. CDR3 coding DNA: TGTGCCAGCTCACCAGGTTGGATCCAAGAGACCCAGTACTTC.

This clonotype was seen a handful of times. The chain carries TRBV4-3 and TRBJ2-5; D possibly corresponds to TRBD1 (5 bases). Trimming cost V 0 bases and J 6 bases, with 11 bases left between them. Germline V gene data show CDR1 as LGHNA and CDR2 as YSLEER. CDR3 size: 14 residues. CDR3 amino acids: CASSQDTGVKTQYF. In DNA form, the CDR3 reads TGCGCCAGCAGCCAAGATACAGGAGTGAAGACCCAGTACTTC.

The V call is TRBV6-5, the J call TRBJ1-1, with unresolved D. CDR1 is MNHEY, CDR2 SVGAGI, per germline. The CDR3 runs to 13 residues. Trimming shortened V by 2 bases and J by 2 bases, and 6 bases separated the two germline ends. For the CDR3, the DNA is TGTGCCAGCAGTTACATAGAAAACACTGAAGCTTTCTTT. Amino acid sequence: CASSYIENTEAFF.

The chain employs TRBV4-3 and TRBJ1-1; D gene unclear. The CDR3 length is 16 residues. Deletions cut 0 bases from V and 3 bases from J, with 14 bases between. The germline gives CDR1 LGHNA, CDR2 YSLEER. The CDR3 spells CASSQDLTGSYTEAFF. In DNA, the CDR3 is TGCGCCAGCAGCCAAGATCTGACGGGGTCGTACACTGAAGCTTTCTTT.

The chain couples TRBV5-1 to TRBJ2-2; 8 nucleotides match TRBD1. The CDR3 totals 17 residues. Losses at the gene ends were 1 base for V and 1 base for J; bases not matched to a gene: 6. CDR1 and CDR2 from the germline V gene are SGHRS and YFSETQ. CDR3 residues: CASSLRYGQGNTGELFF. In DNA, the CDR3 is TGCGCCAGCAGCTTGCGATATGGACAGGGGAACACCGGGGAGCTGTTTTTT.

J is TRBJ1-2 and V is TRBV20-1; 12 bases align to TRBD1. This CDR3 has 15 amino acids. Losses at the gene ends were 0 bases for V and 8 bases for J; bases not matched to a gene: 7. Germline CDR1 DFQATT, CDR2 SNEGSKA (reference sequence). The CDR3 loop is CSARDQGQGAVGYTF. CDR3 nucleotide sequence: TGCAGTGCTAGAGATCAGGGACAGGGGGCCGTGGGCTACACCTTC.

CDR3 residues: CAISGLAGAVDTQYF. CDR3 nucleotide sequence: TGTGCCATCAGCGGACTAGCGGGGGCGGTAGATACGCAGTATTTT. The chain joins TRBV10-3 to TRBJ2-3, with 13 positions matching TRBD2. The CDR3 extends over 15 amino acids. Trimming at V came to 6 bases and at J to 5 bases, leaving 5 bases not matched to a gene. Germline lookup yields CDR1 ENHRY and CDR2 SYGVKD.